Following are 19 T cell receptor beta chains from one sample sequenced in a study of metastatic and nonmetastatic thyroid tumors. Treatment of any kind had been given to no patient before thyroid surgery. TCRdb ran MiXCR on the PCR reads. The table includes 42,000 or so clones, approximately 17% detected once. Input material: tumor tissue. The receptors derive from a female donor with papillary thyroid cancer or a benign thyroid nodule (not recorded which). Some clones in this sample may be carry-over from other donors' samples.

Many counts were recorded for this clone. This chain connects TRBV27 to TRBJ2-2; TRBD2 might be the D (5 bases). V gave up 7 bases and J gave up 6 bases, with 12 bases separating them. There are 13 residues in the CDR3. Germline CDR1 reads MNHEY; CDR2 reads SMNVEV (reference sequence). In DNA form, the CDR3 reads TGTGCCAGCACGGGGTTAGGTGCCGGGGAGCTGTTTTTT. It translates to CASTGLGAGELFF.

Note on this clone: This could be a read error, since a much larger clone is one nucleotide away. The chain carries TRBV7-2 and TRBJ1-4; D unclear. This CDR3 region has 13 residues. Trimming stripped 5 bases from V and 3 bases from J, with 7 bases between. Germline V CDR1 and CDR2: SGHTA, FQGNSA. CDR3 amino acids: CASSLRPNEKLFF. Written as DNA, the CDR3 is TGTGCCAGCAGCCTCCGGCCTAATGAAAAACTGTTTTTT. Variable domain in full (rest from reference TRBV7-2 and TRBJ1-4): GAGVSQSPSNKVTEKGKDVELRCDPISGHTALYWYRQSLGQGLEFLIYFQGNSAPDKSGLPSDRFSAERTGGSVSTLTIQRTQQEDSAVYLCASSLRPNEKLFFGSGTQLSVL.

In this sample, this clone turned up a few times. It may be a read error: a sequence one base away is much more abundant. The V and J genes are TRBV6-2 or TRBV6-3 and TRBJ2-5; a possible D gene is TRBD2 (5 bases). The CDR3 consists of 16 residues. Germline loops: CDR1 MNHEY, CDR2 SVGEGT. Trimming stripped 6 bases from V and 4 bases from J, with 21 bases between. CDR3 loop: CASRGRKGRASETQYF. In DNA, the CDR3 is TGTGCCAGCAGGGGTCGGAAAGGGAGAGCCTCAGAGACCCAGTACTTC.

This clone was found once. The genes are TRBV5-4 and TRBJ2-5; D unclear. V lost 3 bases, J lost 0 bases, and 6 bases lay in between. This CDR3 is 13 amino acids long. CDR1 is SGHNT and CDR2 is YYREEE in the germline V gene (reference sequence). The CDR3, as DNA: TGTGCCAGCAGCTCAGAGTACCAAGAGACCCAGTACTTC. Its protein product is CASSSEYQETQYF.

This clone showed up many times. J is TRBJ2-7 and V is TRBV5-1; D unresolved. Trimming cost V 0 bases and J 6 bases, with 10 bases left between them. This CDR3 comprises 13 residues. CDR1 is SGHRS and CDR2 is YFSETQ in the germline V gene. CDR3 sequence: CASSLVSTGEQYF. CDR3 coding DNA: TGCGCCAGCAGCTTGGTTAGCACGGGCGAGCAGTACTTC.

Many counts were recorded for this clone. This chain's CDR3 is CASSLPDWSTGELFF. CDR3 DNA sequence: TGCGCCAGCAGCTTGCCCGACTGGTCCACCGGGGAGCTGTTTTTT. The chain couples TRBV5-1 to TRBJ2-2; D not certain. Trimming stripped 1 base from V and 4 bases from J, with 11 bases between. The CDR3 sequence is 15 residues long. Per the germline V gene, CDR1 is SGHRS and CDR2 is YFSETQ.

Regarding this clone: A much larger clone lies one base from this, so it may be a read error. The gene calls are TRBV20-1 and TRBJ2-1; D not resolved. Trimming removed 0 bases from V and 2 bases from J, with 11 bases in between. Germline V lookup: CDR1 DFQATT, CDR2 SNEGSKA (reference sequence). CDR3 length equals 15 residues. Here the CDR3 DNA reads TGCAGTGCTAGAGATGCCCGCCTTCCCTACAATGAGCAGTTCTTC. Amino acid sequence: CSARDARLPYNEQFF.

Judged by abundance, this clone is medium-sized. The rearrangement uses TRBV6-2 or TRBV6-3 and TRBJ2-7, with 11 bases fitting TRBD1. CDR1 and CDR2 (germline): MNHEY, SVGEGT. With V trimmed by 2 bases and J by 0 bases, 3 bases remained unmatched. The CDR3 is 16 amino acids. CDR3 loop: CASSYRDRGDSYEQYF. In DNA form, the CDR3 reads TGTGCCAGCAGTTACCGGGACAGGGGGGACTCCTACGAGCAGTACTTC.

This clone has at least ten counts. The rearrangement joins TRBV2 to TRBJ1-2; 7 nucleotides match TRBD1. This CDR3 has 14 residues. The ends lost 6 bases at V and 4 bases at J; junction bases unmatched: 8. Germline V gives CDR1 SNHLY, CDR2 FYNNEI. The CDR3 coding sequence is TGTGCCAGCAGGGTTACGACAGGGATCTATGGCTACACCTTC. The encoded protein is CASRVTTGIYGYTF.

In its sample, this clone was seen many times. CDR3 sequence: CASSAPKGGLLSTEAFF. The CDR3 DNA follows: TGTGCCAGCAGCGCCCCAAAAGGGGGCCTGTTGAGCACTGAAGCTTTCTTT. The gene calls are TRBV9 and TRBJ1-1, with TRBD1 matching 7 bases. Germline CDR1 and CDR2: SGDLS and YYNGEE. V was clipped by 3 bases and J by 4 bases; unmatched bases: 15. The CDR3 length is 17 residues.

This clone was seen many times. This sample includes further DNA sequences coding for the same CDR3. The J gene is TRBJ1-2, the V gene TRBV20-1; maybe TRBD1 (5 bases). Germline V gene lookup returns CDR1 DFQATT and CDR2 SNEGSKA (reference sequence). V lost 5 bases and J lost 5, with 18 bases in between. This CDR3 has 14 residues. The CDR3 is CSAVGRRDGYGYTF. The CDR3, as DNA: TGCAGTGCTGTAGGCCGCAGGGACGGATATGGCTACACCTTC.

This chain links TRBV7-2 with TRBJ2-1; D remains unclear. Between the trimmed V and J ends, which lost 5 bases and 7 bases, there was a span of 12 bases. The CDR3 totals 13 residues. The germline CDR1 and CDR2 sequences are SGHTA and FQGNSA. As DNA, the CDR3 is TGTGCCAGCAGCCGTTCATTCGGTAATGAGCAGTTCTTC. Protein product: CASSRSFGNEQFF.

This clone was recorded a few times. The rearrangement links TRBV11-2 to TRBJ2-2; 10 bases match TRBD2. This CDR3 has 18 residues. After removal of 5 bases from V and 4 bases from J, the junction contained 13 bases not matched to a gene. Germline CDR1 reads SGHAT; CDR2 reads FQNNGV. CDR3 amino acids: CASSPGRTSGFVTGELFF. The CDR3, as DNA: TGTGCCAGCAGCCCGGGGCGGACTAGCGGCTTTGTCACCGGGGAGCTGTTTTTT.

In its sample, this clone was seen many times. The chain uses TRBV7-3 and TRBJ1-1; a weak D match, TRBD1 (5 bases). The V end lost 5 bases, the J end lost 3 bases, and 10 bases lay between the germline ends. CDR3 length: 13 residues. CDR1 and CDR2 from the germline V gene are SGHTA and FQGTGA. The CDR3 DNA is TGTGCCAGCAGCCCCCAGGGATACACTGAAGCTTTCTTT. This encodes CASSPQGYTEAFF.

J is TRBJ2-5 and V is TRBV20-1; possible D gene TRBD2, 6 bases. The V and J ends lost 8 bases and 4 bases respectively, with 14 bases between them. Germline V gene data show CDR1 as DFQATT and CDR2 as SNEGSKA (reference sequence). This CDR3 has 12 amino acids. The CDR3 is CSSGGARETQYF. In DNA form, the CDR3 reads TGCAGTTCCGGGGGTGCCAGAGAGACCCAGTACTTC.

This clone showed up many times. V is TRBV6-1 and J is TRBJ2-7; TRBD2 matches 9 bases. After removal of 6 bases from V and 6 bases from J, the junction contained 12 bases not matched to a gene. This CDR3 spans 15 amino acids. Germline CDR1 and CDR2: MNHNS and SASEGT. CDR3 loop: CASRRKSSGITEQYF. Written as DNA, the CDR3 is TGTGCCAGCAGGCGTAAGTCTAGCGGGATTACCGAGCAGTACTTC.

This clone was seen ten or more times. DNA for the CDR3: TGTGCCAGCTCACCCTATACTAGCGGGTATCCCAATGAGCAGTTCTTC. It specifies CASSPYTSGYPNEQFF. This chain connects TRBV18 to TRBJ2-1; TRBD2 aligns across 9 bases. This CDR3 has 16 amino acids. Germline CDR1 and CDR2: KGHSH and LQKENI. After removal of 3 bases from V and 6 bases from J, the junction contained 9 bases not matched to a gene. The variable domain in full, completed from reference TRBV18 and TRBJ2-1, reads NAGVMQNPRHLVRRRGQEARLRCSPMKGHSHVYWYRQLPEEGLKFMVYLQKENIIDESGMPKERFSAEFPKEGPSILRIQQVVRGDSAAYFCASSPYTSGYPNEQFFGPGTRLTVL.

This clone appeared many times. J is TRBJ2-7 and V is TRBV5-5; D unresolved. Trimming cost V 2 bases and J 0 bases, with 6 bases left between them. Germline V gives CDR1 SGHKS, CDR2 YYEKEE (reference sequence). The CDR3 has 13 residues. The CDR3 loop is CASSFKDSYEQYF. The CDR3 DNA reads TGTGCCAGCAGCTTTAAGGACTCCTACGAGCAGTACTTC.

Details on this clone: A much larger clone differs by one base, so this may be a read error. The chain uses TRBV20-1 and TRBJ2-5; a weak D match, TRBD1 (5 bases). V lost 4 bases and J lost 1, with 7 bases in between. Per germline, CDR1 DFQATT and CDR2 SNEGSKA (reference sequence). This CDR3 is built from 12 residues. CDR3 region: CSAIGAQETQYF. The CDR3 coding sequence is TGCAGTGCTATAGGGGCCCAAGAGACCCAGTACTTC.